Listed below are T cell receptor beta chains from one sample, sequenced in a study of blood T cell repertoires in COVID-19. Here immunoSEQ multiplex PCR was the method, and the copy in TCRdb shows in-frame clones only, minus some. This sample carries tens of thousands of clones, 75% to 95% of them seen once, and the ten largest clones take around 6.5%. Specimen: peripheral blood. The receptors shown here come from a man aged 45-60 years with active COVID-19. The conserved cysteine and the conserved F or W are not part of the CDR3 here. Each record gives: D gene, V gene, CDR3 protein. D genes are given only for firm matches.

>NA|TRBV25-1
ASSSGFATNEKLF
>TRBD1|TRBV10-1
ASSEKRQGREAF
>NA|TRBV28
ASSLDGGRSYEQY
>NA|TRBV10-3
AISVQLYTGELF
>TRBD2|TRBV7-8
ASSFMTSGDPGELF
>TRBD1|TRBV3-1/TRBV3-2
ASSQTGGLSEQY
>TRBD2|TRBV2
ASTWASGANTGELF
>TRBD1|TRBV28
ASSFYYRGQGGFEQY
>TRBD1|TRBV5-1
ASSPYRGFYEQY
>TRBD1|TRBV29-1
SVKGIRDRGSYEQY
>NA|TRBV6-5
ASSYLRGGRNIQY
>NA|TRBV4-2
ASSQDWQTNTGELF
>NA|TRBV27
ASSLGGLSGNTIY
>NA|TRBV6-4
ASSVMYQETQY
>NA|TRBV5-1
ASSLVSGSQFPEQY
>TRBD2|TRBV7-9
ASSSVKTSATYEQY
>TRBD1|TRBV19
ARGTATNQPQH
>TRBD1|TRBV18
ASSPRGTGSFEQY
>NA|TRBV6-4
ASSELSYNSPLH
>TRBD2|TRBV2
ASRRASGRETQY
>NA|TRBV12-3/TRBV12-4
ASSPSETQY
>NA|TRBV28
ASKSGGADYGYT
>NA|TRBV11-2
ASSLEVGVSEQF
>NA|TRBV11-2
ASSLGPGSGNTIY
>NA|TRBV27
ASSHVTGYGTDTQY
>TRBD2|TRBV6-2/TRBV6-3
ASSGSGRNEQY
>TRBD1|TRBV6-5
ASREGQSGKEKLF
>NA|TRBV3-1/TRBV3-2
ASSQGGNTEAF
>TRBD1|TRBV28
ASRAGTGPHGELF
>NA|TRBV5-4
ASSFRKGPTGSPLH
>TRBD2|TRBV3-1/TRBV3-2
ATRLTSGSKDEQF
>TRBD1|TRBV4-3
ASSQTAGGRSEQF
>TRBD1|TRBV6-5
ASRLYRDRNTPQH
>TRBD2|TRBV3-1/TRBV3-2
ASSPILAGGHETYEQY
>TRBD2|TRBV6-5
ASSYLPSGSGYEQF
>TRBD2|TRBV7-8
ASSSSGGVAKNIQY
>TRBD1|TRBV2
ASSVPTGAYEQY
>NA|TRBV27
ASGQNYGYT
>TRBD2|TRBV6-2/TRBV6-3
ASSYLAGADTQY
>NA|TRBV11-2
ASSLVGAEPSTDTQY
>NA|TRBV9
ASSVAGLSTNEKLF
>NA|TRBV13
ASSLWQGLSYEQY
>NA|TRBV4-2
ASSTRTAQETQY
>TRBD1|TRBV4-1
ASSQEGYPGQGNTEAF
>NA|TRBV12-3/TRBV12-4
ASSEDWTEAF
>NA|TRBV7-8
ASSTAGGDGYT
>NA|TRBV19
ASSIDPRVSNTEAF
>NA|TRBV5-1
ASSDTGTDTQY
>NA|TRBV19
ASSGRDTTYEQY
>NA|TRBV12-3/TRBV12-4
ASSIRDTGELF
>TRBD1|TRBV4-2
ASSLGTGVTDTQY
>NA|TRBV2
ASSDRGGSGPEAF
>NA|TRBV4-2
ASSPGVRTGELF
>TRBD1|TRBV6-6
ASSYELQGRNTIY
>NA|TRBV7-2
ASSADRSYNEQF